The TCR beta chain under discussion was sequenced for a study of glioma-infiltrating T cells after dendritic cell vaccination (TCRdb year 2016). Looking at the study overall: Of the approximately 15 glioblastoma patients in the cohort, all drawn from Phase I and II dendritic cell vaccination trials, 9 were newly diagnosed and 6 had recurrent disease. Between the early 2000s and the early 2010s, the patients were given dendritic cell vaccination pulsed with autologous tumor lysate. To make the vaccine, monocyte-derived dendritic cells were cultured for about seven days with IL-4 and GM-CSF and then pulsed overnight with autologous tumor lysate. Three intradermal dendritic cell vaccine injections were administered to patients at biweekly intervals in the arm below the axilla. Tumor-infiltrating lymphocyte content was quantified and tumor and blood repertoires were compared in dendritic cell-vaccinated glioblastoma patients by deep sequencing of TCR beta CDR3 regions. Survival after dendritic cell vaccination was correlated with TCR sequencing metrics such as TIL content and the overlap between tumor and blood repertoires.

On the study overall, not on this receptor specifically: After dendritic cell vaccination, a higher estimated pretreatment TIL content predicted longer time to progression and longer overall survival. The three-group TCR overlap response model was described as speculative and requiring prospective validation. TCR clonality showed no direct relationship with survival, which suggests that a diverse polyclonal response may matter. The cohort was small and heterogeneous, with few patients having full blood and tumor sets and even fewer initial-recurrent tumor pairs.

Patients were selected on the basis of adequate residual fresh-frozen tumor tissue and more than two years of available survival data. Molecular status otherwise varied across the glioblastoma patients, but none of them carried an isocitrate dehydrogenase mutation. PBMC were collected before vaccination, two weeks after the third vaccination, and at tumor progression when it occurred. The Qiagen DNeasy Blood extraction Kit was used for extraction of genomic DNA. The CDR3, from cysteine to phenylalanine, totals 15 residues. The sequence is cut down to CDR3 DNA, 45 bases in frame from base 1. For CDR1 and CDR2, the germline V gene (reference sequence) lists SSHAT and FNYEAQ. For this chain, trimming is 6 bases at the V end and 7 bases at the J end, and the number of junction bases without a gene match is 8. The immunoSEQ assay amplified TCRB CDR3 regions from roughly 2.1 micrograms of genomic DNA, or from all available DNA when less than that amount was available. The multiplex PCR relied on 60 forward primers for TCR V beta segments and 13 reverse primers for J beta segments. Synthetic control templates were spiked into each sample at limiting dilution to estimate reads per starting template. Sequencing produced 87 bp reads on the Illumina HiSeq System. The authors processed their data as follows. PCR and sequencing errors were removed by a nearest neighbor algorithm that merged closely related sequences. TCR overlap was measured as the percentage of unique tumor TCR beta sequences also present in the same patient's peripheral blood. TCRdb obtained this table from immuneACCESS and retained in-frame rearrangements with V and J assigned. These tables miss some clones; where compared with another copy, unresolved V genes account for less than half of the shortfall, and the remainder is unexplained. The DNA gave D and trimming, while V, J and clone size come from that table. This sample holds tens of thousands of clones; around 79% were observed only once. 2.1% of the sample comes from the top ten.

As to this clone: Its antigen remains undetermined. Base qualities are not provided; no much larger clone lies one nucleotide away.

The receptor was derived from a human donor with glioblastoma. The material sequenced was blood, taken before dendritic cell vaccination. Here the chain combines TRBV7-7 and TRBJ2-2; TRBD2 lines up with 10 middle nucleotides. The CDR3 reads CASRLTAGGSGELFF. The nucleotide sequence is TGTGCCAGCAGGTTAACAGCGGGGGGGAGCGGGGAGCTGTTTTTT. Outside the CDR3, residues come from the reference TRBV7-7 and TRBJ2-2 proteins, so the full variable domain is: GAGVSQSPRYKVTKRGQDVTLRCDPISSHATLYWYQQALGQGPEFLTYFNYEAQPDKSGLPSDRFSAERPEGSISTLTIQRTEQRDSAMYRCASRLTAGGSGELFFGEGSRLTVL.